This entry features one T cell receptor beta chain sequence. The CDR3 contains 14 residues. The germline gives CDR1 DFQATT, CDR2 SNEGSKA (reference sequence). This entry comes from a study of monozygotic twins with inflammatory bowel disease. There were eight separate reactions per sample in which cDNA was made. Through template switching, UMIs that included a 6-nucleotide sample barcode were added. One entry per CDR3 protein, without DNA, is what TCRdb gives after re-calling the 5' RACE reads. The sample totals around 370,000 distinct CDR3 sequences. This chain connects TRBV20-1 to TRBJ2-5; TCRdb's assignment of TRBD1 cannot be checked, as there is no DNA. The sequenced material came from blood. This receptor was identified in a human donor with ulcerative colitis or Crohn's disease, or a healthy co-twin of an affected twin (not recorded which). CDR3 sequence reads: CSARDSRAQETQYF.